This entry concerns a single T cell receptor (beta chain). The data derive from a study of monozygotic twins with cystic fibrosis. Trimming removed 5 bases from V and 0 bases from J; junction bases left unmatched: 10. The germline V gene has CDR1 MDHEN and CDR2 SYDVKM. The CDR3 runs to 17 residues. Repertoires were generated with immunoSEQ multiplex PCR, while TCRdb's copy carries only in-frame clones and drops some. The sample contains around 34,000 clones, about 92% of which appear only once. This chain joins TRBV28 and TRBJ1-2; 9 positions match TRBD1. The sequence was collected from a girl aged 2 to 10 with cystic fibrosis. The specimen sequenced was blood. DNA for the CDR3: TGTGCCAGCAGTCCTCCCTCTCGACAGGGGGCTAACTATGGCTACACCTTC. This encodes CASSPPSRQGANYGYTF.